This record looks at one TCR beta chain sequence and its context. Measured with immunoSEQ multiplex PCR; TCRdb has only the in-frame clones, and not every one. This table has roughly 410,000 clones, around 89% appearing once. The record originates from a study of blood T cell repertoires in COVID-19. Study context: Sources were T cells, B-cell-depleted T cells, or PBMCs; the material itself was cDNA or gDNA.

Germline lookup yields CDR1 SGDLS and CDR2 YYNGEE. The CDR3 runs to 18 residues. V shed 6 bases and J shed 0 bases, with 19 bases lying between them. The V and J genes are TRBV9 and TRBJ2-6, with TRBD1 as a possible D gene (6 bases). Source material: peripheral blood. This TCR came from a man aged 40-50 years with acute or convalescent COVID-19. CDR3 residues: CASTRNDRSSSGANVLTF. The CDR3 region has the DNA TGTGCCAGCACCCGTAACGACAGGTCCAGCTCTGGGGCCAACGTCCTGACTTTC.